Following are 8 T cell receptor beta chains from one sample sequenced in a study of graft-versus-host responses after intestinal transplantation. Antigens for these TCRs are unknown. The assay was immunoSEQ multiplex PCR, and TCRdb's table has in-frame clones only and misses some. The sample includes about 130,000 clones, approximately 92% of them seen just once. Material: unstimulated CD4+ T cells sorted from spleen or lymph node cells, obtained before intestinal transplant. The receptors shown here come from a human donor who received an intestinal transplant.

This clone was seen only a few times. The chain joins TRBV6-5 to TRBJ2-1, with TRBD1 matching 11 bases. This CDR3 is 13 amino acids long. The germline V gene encodes CDR1 MNHEY and CDR2 SVGAGI. Losses at the gene ends were 9 bases for V and 8 bases for J; bases not matched to a gene: 6. The chain's CDR3 is CASGQGASYEQFF. The CDR3 coding sequence is TGTGCCAGTGGACAGGGGGCTTCCTATGAGCAGTTCTTC.

This clone was seen a single time. The V gene is TRBV5-4, the J gene TRBJ1-1; D is unclear. Trimming removed 6 bases at V and 0 bases at J, with 18 bases between. CDR3 length: 16 amino acids. Germline CDR1 is SGHNT and CDR2 is YYREEE (reference sequence). CDR3 loop: CASKPLKGSMNTEAFF. The DNA for the CDR3 is TGTGCCAGCAAACCACTGAAAGGATCCATGAACACTGAAGCTTTCTTT. The entire variable domain, with the rest obtained from reference TRBV5-4 and TRBJ1-1, is as follows: ETGVTQSPTHLIKTRGQQVTLRCSSQSGHNTVSWYQQALGQGPQFIFQYYREEENGRGNFPPRFSGLQFPNYSSELNVNALELDDSALYLCASKPLKGSMNTEAFFGQGTRLTVV.

The rearrangement joins TRBV18 to TRBJ1-6; D not certain. V lost 3 bases, J lost 0 bases, and 6 bases lay in between. This CDR3 has 15 residues. CDR1 and CDR2 (germline): KGHSH, LQKENI. The CDR3 DNA reads TGTGCCAGCTCACCCGAGAGCTCCTATAATTCACCCCTCCACTTT. Translated, it gives CASSPESSYNSPLHF.

V is TRBV5-4 and J is TRBJ1-1; D is unresolved. The CDR3 extends over 14 amino acids. Trimming took off 4 bases at V and 1 base at J, with 11 bases between the two ends. Germline CDR1 reads SGHNT; CDR2 reads YYREEE (reference sequence). DNA for the CDR3: TGTGCCAGCAGCGCCTCCCCAGAGAACACTGAAGCTTTCTTT. This encodes CASSASPENTEAFF.

The chain employs TRBV27 and TRBJ2-7; TRBD1 might be the D (5 bases). Germline CDR1 MNHEY, CDR2 SMNVEV (reference sequence). Trimming stripped 3 bases from V and 6 bases from J, with 12 bases between. The CDR3 runs 13 residues. The CDR3 DNA follows: TGTGCCAGCAGTTTTCTAGAGACAGCCGAGCAGTACTTC. It translates to CASSFLETAEQYF.

The rearrangement uses TRBV7-9 and TRBJ1-1; D is undetermined. The CDR3 contains 16 residues. Germline CDR1 SEHNR, CDR2 FQNEAQ (reference sequence). Trimming stripped 2 bases from V and 1 base from J, with 14 bases between. CDR3 residues: CASSLRGSLKNTEAFF. The CDR3 DNA reads TGTGCCAGCAGCTTACGGGGATCGCTAAAGAACACTGAAGCTTTCTTT.

Of note for this clone: Other nucleotide sequences from this sample produce the same CDR3. V gene TRBV9 combines with J gene TRBJ1-2; no clear D. The CDR3 covers 15 residues. Germline lookup yields CDR1 SGDLS and CDR2 YYNGEE. Trimming stripped 0 bases from V and 4 bases from J, with 13 bases between. CDR3 region: CASSVAGERAYGYTF. CDR3 nucleotides: TGTGCCAGCAGCGTAGCTGGCGAGCGGGCCTATGGCTACACCTTC.

The rearrangement links TRBV7-9 to TRBJ1-2; D not certain. V was shortened by 3 bases and J by 4 bases, with 3 bases between the two germline ends. Germline lookup yields CDR1 SEHNR and CDR2 FQNEAQ (reference sequence). The CDR3 covers 11 residues. The CDR3 region has the DNA TGTGCCAGCAGCTTTTCCTATGGCTACACCTTC. Its protein product is CASSFSYGYTF.